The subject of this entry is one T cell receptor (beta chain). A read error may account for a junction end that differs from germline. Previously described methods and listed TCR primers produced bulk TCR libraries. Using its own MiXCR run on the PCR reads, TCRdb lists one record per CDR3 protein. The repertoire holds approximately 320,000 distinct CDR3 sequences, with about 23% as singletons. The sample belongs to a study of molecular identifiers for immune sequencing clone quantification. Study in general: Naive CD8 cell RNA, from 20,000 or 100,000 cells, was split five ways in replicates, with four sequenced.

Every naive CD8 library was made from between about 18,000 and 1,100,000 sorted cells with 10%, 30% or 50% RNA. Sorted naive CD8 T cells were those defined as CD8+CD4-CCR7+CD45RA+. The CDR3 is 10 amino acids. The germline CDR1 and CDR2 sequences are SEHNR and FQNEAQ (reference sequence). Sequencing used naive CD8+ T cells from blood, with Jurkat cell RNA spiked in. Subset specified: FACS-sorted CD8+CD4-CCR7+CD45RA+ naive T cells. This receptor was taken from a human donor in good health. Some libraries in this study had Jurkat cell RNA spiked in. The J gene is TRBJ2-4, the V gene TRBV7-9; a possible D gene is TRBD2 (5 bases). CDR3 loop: CASRPGRMDF. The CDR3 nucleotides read TGTGCCAGCAGGCCGGGAAGGATGGACTTC.